A selection of T cell receptor beta chains follows, all from one sample in a study of blood T cell repertoires in COVID-19. Here immunoSEQ multiplex PCR was the method, and the copy in TCRdb shows in-frame clones only, minus some. The profile shows 250,000 to 300,000 clones, approximately 89% of them singletons. Sequencing was performed on peripheral blood. The source is a woman between 70 and 85 years old with COVID-19, enrolled during active disease. CDR3s include the opening cysteine and the closing phenylalanine or tryptophan. The D gene is left open where the match is weak. Clone size is shown for a subset of rows, as once, few, many or a class of expanded clone.

d_gene: TRBD1
j_gene: TRBJ2-2
v_gene: TRBV29-1
abundance: NA
CDR3nt: TGCAGCGTTGTTGGCACCGGGACAGGGGTACCCACCGGGGAGCTGTTTTTT
CDR3aa: CSVVGTGTGVPTGELFF

d_gene: NA
j_gene: TRBJ2-1
v_gene: TRBV3-1/TRBV3-2
abundance: NA
CDR3nt: TGTGCCAGCAGCCAAGATGATCGTAGTTTGGAGCAGTTCTTC
CDR3aa: CASSQDDRSLEQFF

d_gene: NA
j_gene: TRBJ2-7
v_gene: TRBV6-2/TRBV6-3
abundance: NA
CDR3nt: TGTGCCAGCAGTTACTCCACAGGGAACGAGCAGTACTTC
CDR3aa: CASSYSTGNEQYF

d_gene: TRBD2
j_gene: TRBJ2-5
v_gene: TRBV7-9
abundance: few
CDR3nt: TGTGCCAGCAGCCGTATAGCGGGAGGCGGAGAGACCCAGTACTTC
CDR3aa: CASSRIAGGGETQYF

d_gene: TRBD1
j_gene: TRBJ2-1
v_gene: TRBV6-5
abundance: NA
CDR3nt: TGTGCCAGCGCCGTCGACAGGGGGCATATGAATGAGCAGTTCTTC
CDR3aa: CASAVDRGHMNEQFF

d_gene: NA
j_gene: TRBJ1-5
v_gene: TRBV3-1/TRBV3-2
abundance: NA
CDR3nt: TGTGCCAGCAGCCTAGCGGGGCAGCCCCAGCATTTT
CDR3aa: CASSLAGQPQHF

d_gene: NA
j_gene: TRBJ1-3
v_gene: TRBV7-2
abundance: NA
CDR3nt: TGTGCCAGCAGCTTAAGGGAGGCAGGGCGGGCGATGGGAAACACCATATATTTT
CDR3aa: CASSLREAGRAMGNTIYF

d_gene: NA
j_gene: TRBJ1-2
v_gene: TRBV28
abundance: NA
CDR3nt: TGTGCCAGCCGTCAGACGACAGGACTTGGAGGCTACACCTTC
CDR3aa: CASRQTTGLGGYTF

d_gene: NA
j_gene: TRBJ2-2
v_gene: TRBV5-4
abundance: NA
CDR3nt: TGTGCCAGCAGCTTGGCCGGCAGGGACACCGGGGAGCTGTTTTTT
CDR3aa: CASSLAGRDTGELFF

d_gene: NA
j_gene: TRBJ1-6
v_gene: TRBV19
abundance: NA
CDR3nt: TGTGCCAGTAGTACTCGTCCCGGCAGGGGAGTGAATTCACCCCTCCACTTT
CDR3aa: CASSTRPGRGVNSPLHF

d_gene: TRBD1
j_gene: TRBJ1-4
v_gene: TRBV5-1
abundance: NA
CDR3nt: TGCGCCAGCAGCTTGGAGGCAGGGGGCGCCGAACTGTTTTTT
CDR3aa: CASSLEAGGAELFF

d_gene: TRBD1
j_gene: TRBJ2-7
v_gene: TRBV28
abundance: many
CDR3nt: TGTGCCAGCAGTCCCGGGACAGGGAGTCCCGAGCAGTACTTC
CDR3aa: CASSPGTGSPEQYF

d_gene: TRBD2
j_gene: TRBJ2-3
v_gene: TRBV15
abundance: NA
CDR3nt: TGTGCCACCAGCACCAGACTAGCGGGAGAAAACCCAGATACGCAGTATTTT
CDR3aa: CATSTRLAGENPDTQYF

d_gene: TRBD2
j_gene: TRBJ2-4
v_gene: TRBV3-1/TRBV3-2
abundance: NA
CDR3nt: TGTGCCAGCAGTCAGACGGGGGGACTAGCCAAAAACATTCAGTACTTC
CDR3aa: CASSQTGGLAKNIQYF

d_gene: TRBD1
j_gene: TRBJ1-2
v_gene: TRBV25-1
abundance: NA
CDR3nt: TGTGCCAGCAGTGATCCGGGACAGAACTATGGCTACACCTTC
CDR3aa: CASSDPGQNYGYTF

d_gene: NA
j_gene: TRBJ2-7
v_gene: TRBV11-3
abundance: NA
CDR3nt: TGTGCCAGCAGCTTATCGTCGCGGAGTACCTACGAGCAGTACTTC
CDR3aa: CASSLSSRSTYEQYF

d_gene: TRBD2
j_gene: TRBJ2-1
v_gene: TRBV15
abundance: NA
CDR3nt: TGTGCCACCAGCAGAGTTAGCGGGGGCCTTGAGCAGTTCTTC
CDR3aa: CATSRVSGGLEQFF

d_gene: TRBD1
j_gene: TRBJ2-3
v_gene: TRBV18
abundance: NA
CDR3nt: TGTGCCAGCTCACTATTTGGACAGGGTGTGGCAGATACGCAGTATTTT
CDR3aa: CASSLFGQGVADTQYF

d_gene: TRBD1
j_gene: TRBJ2-3
v_gene: TRBV28
abundance: NA
CDR3nt: TGTGCCAGCAGCCCGGGACAGCTCACAGATACGCAGTATTTT
CDR3aa: CASSPGQLTDTQYF

d_gene: TRBD2
j_gene: TRBJ2-7
v_gene: TRBV10-1
abundance: NA
CDR3nt: TGCGCCAGCAGCGCTAGCGGGTGCTCGCCCTACGAGCAGTACTTC
CDR3aa: CASSASGCSPYEQYF

d_gene: TRBD1
j_gene: TRBJ2-5
v_gene: TRBV5-1
abundance: NA
CDR3nt: TGCGCCAGCAGCACCATGTGGACAGGTCAAGAGACCCAGTACTTC
CDR3aa: CASSTMWTGQETQYF

d_gene: TRBD2
j_gene: TRBJ2-5
v_gene: TRBV5-1
abundance: NA
CDR3nt: TGCGCCAGCAGCCCTAGCGGGGCACCCCAAGAGACCCAGTACTTC
CDR3aa: CASSPSGAPQETQYF

d_gene: NA
j_gene: TRBJ2-2
v_gene: TRBV19
abundance: NA
CDR3nt: TGTGCCAGTAGGTGGGAGCTGAACACCGGGGAGCTGTTTTTT
CDR3aa: CASRWELNTGELFF

d_gene: NA
j_gene: TRBJ2-5
v_gene: TRBV28
abundance: NA
CDR3nt: TGTGCCAGCAGTTTTCATGGCAGACAAGAGACCCAGTACTTC
CDR3aa: CASSFHGRQETQYF

d_gene: NA
j_gene: TRBJ2-7
v_gene: TRBV28
abundance: NA
CDR3nt: TGTGCCAGCAGTACTACGGGTTTTTACGAGCAGTACTTC
CDR3aa: CASSTTGFYEQYF

d_gene: TRBD1
j_gene: TRBJ1-1
v_gene: TRBV9
abundance: NA
CDR3nt: TGTGCCAGCAGCGTCCAGACAGGGGGAACTGAAGCTTTCTTT
CDR3aa: CASSVQTGGTEAFF